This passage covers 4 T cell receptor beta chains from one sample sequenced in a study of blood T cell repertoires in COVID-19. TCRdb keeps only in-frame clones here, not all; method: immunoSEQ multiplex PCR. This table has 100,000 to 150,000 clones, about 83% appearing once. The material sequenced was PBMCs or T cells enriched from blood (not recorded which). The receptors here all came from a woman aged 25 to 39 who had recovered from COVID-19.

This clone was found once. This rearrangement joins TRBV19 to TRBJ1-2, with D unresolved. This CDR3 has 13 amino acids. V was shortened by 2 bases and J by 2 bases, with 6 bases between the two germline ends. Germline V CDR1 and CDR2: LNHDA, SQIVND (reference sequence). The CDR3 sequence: CASSITENYGYTF. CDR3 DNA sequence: TGTGCCAGTAGTATAACGGAGAACTATGGCTACACCTTC.

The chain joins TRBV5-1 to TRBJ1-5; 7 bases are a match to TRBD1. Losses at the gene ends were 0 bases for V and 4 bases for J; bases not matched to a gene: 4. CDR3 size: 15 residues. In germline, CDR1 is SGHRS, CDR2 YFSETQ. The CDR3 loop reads CASSLDGTANQPQHF. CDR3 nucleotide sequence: TGCGCCAGCAGCTTGGACGGGACAGCTAATCAGCCCCAGCATTTT.

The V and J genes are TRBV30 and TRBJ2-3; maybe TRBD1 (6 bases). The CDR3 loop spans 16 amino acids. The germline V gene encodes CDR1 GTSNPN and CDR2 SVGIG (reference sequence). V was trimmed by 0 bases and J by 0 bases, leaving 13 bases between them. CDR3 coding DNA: TGTGCCTGGAGTGTGCCCTACAGGGCGAGCACAGATACGCAGTATTTT. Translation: CAWSVPYRASTDTQYF.

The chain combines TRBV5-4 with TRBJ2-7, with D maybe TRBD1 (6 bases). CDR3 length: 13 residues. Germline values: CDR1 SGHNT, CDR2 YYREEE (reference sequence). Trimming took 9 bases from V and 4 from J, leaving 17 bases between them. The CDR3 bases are TGTGCCATCCACCGACAGGATGGATACGAGCAGTACTTC. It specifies CAIHRQDGYEQYF. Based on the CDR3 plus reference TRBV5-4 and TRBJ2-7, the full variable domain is ETGVTQSPTHLIKTRGQQVTLRCSSQSGHNTVSWYQQALGQGPQFIFQYYREEENGRGNFPPRFSGLQFPNYSSELNVNALELDDSALYLCAIHRQDGYEQYFGPGTRLTVT.